This TCR beta chain was obtained from a study of a mutant IDH1 vaccine in newly diagnosed glioma. On this clone: The target antigen is unknown.

Germline values: CDR1 SGHRS, CDR2 YFSETQ. Trimming cost V 0 bases and J 5 bases, with 17 bases left between them. This CDR3 comprises 17 residues. The method was immunoSEQ multiplex PCR; TCRdb's version includes in-frame clones alone and lacks a portion of them. The table has about 44,000 clones, approximately 90% seen once. Described time point: week 23, last vaccination. Vaccinated patients received 300 ug of mutant IDH1 20-mer peptide per dose, with topical imiquimod. This clonotype was sampled from a man aged 50 or older with glioma. Sample: PBMCs, taken from a glioma patient whose treatment included an IDH1 peptide vaccine. The genes are TRBV5-1 and TRBJ1-4; TRBD1 is a possible D gene (6 bases). The CDR3 bases are TGCGCCAGCAGCTTGGGGCGCGGGGGCGAAAGGAATGAAAAACTGTTTTTT. It specifies CASSLGRGGERNEKLFF.